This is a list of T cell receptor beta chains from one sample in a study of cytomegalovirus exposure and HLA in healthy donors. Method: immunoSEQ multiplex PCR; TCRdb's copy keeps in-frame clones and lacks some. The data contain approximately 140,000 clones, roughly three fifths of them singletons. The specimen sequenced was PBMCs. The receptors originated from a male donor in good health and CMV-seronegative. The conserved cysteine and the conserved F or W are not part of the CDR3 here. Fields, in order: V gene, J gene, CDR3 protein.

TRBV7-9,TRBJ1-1,ASTLTGGPRCGAF
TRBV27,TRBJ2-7,ASSLRVTYEQY
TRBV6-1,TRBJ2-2,AGGAWNTGELF
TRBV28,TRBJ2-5,ASSLQGRAQETQY
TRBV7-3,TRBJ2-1,ASSFYGGNEQF
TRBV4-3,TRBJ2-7,ASSQAGGGGYEQY
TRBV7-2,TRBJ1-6,ASSLMGQVNSPLH
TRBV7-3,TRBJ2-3,ASIETGGTTDTQY
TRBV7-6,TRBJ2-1,ASSSRTSGTTYNEQF
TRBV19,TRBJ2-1,ASSILAGYNEQF
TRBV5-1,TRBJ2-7,ASSPPLAGLSYEQY
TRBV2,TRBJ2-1,ASRGQLAGGPDEQF
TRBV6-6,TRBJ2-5,ASSQGQETQY
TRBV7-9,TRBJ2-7,ASSGDSYEQY
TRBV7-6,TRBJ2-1,ASGSDPGDNEQF
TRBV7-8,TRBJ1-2,ASSLSRQYYGYP
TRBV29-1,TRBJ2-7,SVGDRDSYEQY
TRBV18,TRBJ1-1,ASSPIGRANTEAF
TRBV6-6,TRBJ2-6,ASRETGFSGANVLT
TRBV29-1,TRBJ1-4,SVGLTGINEKLF
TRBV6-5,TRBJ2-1,ASSYSAGGYNEQF
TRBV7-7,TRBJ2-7,ASSLGQGISYEQY
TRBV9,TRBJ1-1,ASSVLSDTEAF
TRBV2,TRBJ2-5,ASGLAGGLRVEETQY
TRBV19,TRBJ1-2,ASSIGGVNYGYP
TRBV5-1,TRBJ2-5,ASSQLPGAETQY
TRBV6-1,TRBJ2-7,ASSASRRGEQY
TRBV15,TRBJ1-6,ATSRDPRDRGINSPLH
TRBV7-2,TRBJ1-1,ASSLVRGGARGAEAF
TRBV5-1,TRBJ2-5,ASSPTVTKETQY
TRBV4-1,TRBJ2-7,ASSQPSRETYEQY
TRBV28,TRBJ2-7,ASSSRGSYEQY
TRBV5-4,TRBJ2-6,ASSSGGQGSSGANVLT
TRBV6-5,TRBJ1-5,ASSYGRGQPQH
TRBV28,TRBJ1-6,ASSSPPGYQGSPLH
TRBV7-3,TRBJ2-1,ASSGQGSYNEQF
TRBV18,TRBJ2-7,ASSPQSSGGSAYEQY
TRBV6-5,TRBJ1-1,ASRPTGDTEAF
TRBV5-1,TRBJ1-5,ASSSGNGNQPQH
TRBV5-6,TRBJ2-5,ASSWRQGQETQY
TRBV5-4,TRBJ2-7,ASSPTPGLESYEQY
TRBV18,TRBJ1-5,ASSQGARSNQPQH
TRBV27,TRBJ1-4,ASRQTLRDEKLF
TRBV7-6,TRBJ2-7,ASSLDQGVGSYEQY
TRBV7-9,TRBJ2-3,ASSTRGGTDTQY
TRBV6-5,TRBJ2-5,ASSSHRTGQETQY
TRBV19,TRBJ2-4,ASSIMAGGGNRNIQY
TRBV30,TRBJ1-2,AWSVGEGGYT
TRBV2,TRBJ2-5,AIIQLAEETQY
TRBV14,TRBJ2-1,ASSPPLRQLQF
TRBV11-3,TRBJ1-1,ASRRTGGSEAF
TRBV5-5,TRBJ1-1,ASSLFWGLEAF
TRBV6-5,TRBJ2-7,ASSYRLRGYEQY
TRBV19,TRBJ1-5,ASSIMRTGREPQH